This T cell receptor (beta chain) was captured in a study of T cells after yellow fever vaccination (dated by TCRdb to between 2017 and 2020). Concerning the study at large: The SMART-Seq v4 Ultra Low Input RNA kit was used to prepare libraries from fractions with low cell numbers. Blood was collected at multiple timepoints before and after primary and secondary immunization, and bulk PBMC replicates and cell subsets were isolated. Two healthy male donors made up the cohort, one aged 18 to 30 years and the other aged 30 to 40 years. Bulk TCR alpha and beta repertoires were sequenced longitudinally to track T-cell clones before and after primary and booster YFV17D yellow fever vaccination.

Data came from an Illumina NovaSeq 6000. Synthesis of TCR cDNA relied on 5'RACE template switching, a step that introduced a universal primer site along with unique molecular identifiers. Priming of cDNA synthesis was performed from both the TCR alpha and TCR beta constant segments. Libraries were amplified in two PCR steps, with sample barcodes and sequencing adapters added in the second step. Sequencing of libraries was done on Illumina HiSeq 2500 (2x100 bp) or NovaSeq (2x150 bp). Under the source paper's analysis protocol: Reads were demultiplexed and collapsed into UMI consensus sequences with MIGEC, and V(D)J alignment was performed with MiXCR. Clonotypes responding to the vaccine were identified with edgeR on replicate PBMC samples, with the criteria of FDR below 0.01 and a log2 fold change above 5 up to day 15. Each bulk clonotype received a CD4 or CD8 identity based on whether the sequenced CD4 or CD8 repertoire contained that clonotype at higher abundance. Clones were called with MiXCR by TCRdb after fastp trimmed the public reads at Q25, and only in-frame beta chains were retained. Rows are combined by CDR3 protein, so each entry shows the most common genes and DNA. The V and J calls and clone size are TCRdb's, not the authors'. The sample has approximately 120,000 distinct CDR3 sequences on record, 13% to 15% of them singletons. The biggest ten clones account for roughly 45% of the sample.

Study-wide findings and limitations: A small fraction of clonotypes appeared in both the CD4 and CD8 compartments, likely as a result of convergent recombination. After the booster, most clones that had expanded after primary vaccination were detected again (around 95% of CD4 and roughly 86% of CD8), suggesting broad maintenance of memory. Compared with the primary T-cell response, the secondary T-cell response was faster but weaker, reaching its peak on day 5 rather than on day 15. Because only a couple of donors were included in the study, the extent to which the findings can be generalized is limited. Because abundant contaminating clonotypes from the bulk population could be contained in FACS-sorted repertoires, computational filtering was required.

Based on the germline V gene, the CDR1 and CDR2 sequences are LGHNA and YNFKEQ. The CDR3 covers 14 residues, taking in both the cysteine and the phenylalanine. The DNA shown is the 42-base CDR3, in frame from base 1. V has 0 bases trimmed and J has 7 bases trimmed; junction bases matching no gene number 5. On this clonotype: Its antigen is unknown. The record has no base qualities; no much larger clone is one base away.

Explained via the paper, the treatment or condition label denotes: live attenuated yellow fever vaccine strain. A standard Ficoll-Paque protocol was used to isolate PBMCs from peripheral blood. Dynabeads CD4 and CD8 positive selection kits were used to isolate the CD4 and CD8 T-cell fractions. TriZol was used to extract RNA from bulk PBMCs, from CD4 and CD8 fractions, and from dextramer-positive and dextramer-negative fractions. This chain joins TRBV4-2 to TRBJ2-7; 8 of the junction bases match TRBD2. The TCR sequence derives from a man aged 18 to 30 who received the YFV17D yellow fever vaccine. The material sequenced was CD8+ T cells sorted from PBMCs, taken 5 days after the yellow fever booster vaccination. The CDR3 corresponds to CASSQERGALEQYF. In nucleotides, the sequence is TGTGCCAGCAGCCAAGAGCGGGGGGCCTTGGAGCAGTACTTC.